The source of this T cell receptor (beta chain) is a study of identical twins. Germline CDR1 reads SGHRS; CDR2 reads YFSETQ. The length of the CDR3 is 15 residues. The V end was cut by 9 bases, the J end by 4 bases, with 19 bases between. Many counts were recorded for this clonotype. Each CDR3 protein gets one entry after TCRdb re-called the 5' RACE reads with MiXCR. The repertoire holds 500,000 to 700,000 distinct CDR3 sequences, with under 8.5% as singletons. These same data were also listed under a study on yellow fever vaccine responses in identical twins.

This chain links TRBV5-1 with TRBJ2-2; D perhaps matches TRBD2 (7 bases). This clonotype was obtained from a woman aged 18-29 years in good health. The specimen sequenced was PBMCs. The CDR3 coding sequence is TGCGCCACCTGCGAGCGGGACACGTTCACCGGGGAGCTGTTTTTT. This codes for CATCERDTFTGELFF. The complete variable domain, with remaining parts taken from reference TRBV5-1 and TRBJ2-2, reads KAGVTQTPRYLIKTRGQQVTLSCSPISGHRSVSWYQQTPGQGLQFLFEYFSETQRNKGNFPGRFSGRQFSNSRSEMNVSTLELGDSALYLCATCERDTFTGELFFGEGSRLTVL.